The T cell receptor (beta chain) under discussion was sequenced for a study of T cell repertoires in cytomegalovirus infection. Study results and caveats: People with CMV and the relevant HLA were identified by cumulative public TCR beta family frequency.

This clonotype was counted only a few times. Its antigen remains unidentified. TCRdb ran MiXCR on the reads and lists one entry per CDR3 protein. The repertoire consists of 100,000 to 150,000 distinct CDR3 sequences, with 8.8% occurring once and the leading ten covering about a tenth. CDR3 length: 15 residues. Per germline, CDR1 MDHEN and CDR2 SYDVKM. The V end was cut by 5 bases, the J end by 0 bases, with 13 bases between. Sample: PBMCs. The clonotype comes from a human donor in good health (CMV status not recorded). Some clones in this sample may be carry-over from other donors' samples. The chain uses TRBV28 and TRBJ1-1; D possibly corresponds to TRBD1 (6 bases). This CDR3 reads CASSTYGQMNTEAFF. CDR3 coding DNA: TGTGCCAGCAGTACTTATGGACAGATGAACACTGAAGCTTTCTTT. The variable domain in full, completed from reference TRBV28 and TRBJ1-1, reads DVKVTQSSRYLVKRTGEKVFLECVQDMDHENMFWYRQDPGLGLRLIYFSYDVKMKEKGDIPEGYSVSREKKERFSLILESASTNQTSMYLCASSTYGQMNTEAFFGQGTRLTVV.